This T cell receptor beta chain emerged from a study of PD-1 blockade in classical Hodgkin lymphoma. Time point: newly diagnosed, previously untreated cHL patient sample. Thawed PBMCs yielded CD4+ T cells through magnetic negative selection. Germline V gene sequence: CDR1 SGHNT, CDR2 YYREEE (reference sequence). The CDR3 length is 12 residues. V was trimmed by 7 bases and J by 7 bases, leaving 14 bases between them. The protocol was immunoSEQ multiplex PCR, while the TCRdb copy is restricted to in-frame clones and leaves out a portion. The table records about 25,000 clones, 91% of them present only once.

Sample: CD4+ T cells from blood. V usage is TRBV5-4 and J usage is TRBJ1-2; tentative D call: TRBD1 (5 bases). This TCR came from a human donor with classical Hodgkin lymphoma. The chain's CDR3 is CASEGRFSGYTF. CDR3 sequence (DNA): TGTGCCAGCGAGGGACGGTTCAGTGGCTACACCTTC.